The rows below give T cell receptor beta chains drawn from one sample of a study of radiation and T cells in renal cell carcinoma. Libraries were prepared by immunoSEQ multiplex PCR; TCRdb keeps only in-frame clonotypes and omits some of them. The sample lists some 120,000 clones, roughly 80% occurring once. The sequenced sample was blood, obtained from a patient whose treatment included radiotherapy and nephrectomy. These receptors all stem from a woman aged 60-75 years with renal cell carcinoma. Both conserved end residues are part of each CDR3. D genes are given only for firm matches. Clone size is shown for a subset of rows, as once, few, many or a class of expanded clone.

TGTGCCAGCAGTTTTATCGCGGAGGCGGGCCCAGATACGCAGTATTTT | CASSFIAEAGPDTQYF | TRBV28 | . | . | TRBJ2-3
TGTGCCAGCAGTGTCCAGCGGGGGAGGTTCAATGAGCAGTTCTTC | CASSVQRGRFNEQFF | TRBV25-1 | once | TRBD2 | TRBJ2-1
TGTGCCAGCAGCTTACTCGGGGCCTTAAGGGGCGAGCAGTACTTC | CASSLLGALRGEQYF | TRBV7-9 | once | . | TRBJ2-7
TGTGCCAGCAGTCCTTGGACAGGGGGCAAGGGCAATCAGCCCCAGCATTTT | CASSPWTGGKGNQPQHF | TRBV28 | . | TRBD1 | TRBJ1-5
TGTGCCAGCAGTGACTCAAGACGGGGGGTCTACGAGCAGTACTTC | CASSDSRRGVYEQYF | TRBV2 | . | TRBD2 | TRBJ2-7
TGTGCCAGTAGTCTCGGACGGGAACGTGAAGCTTTCTTT | CASSLGREREAFF | TRBV19 | . | . | TRBJ1-1
TGTGCCAGCAGTGACCTGGACAGGCCCTGGTGGCCCCAGCATTTT | CASSDLDRPWWPQHF | TRBV6-1 | . | TRBD1 | TRBJ1-5
TGCAGCGTCGCAGGGGGACCCAGCGGGGCTAGCAATCAGCCCCAGCATTTT | CSVAGGPSGASNQPQHF | TRBV29-1 | few | TRBD1 | TRBJ1-5
TGTGCCAGCAGTGTGCGAGGGCGAACTGAAGCTTTCTTT | CASSVRGRTEAFF | TRBV6-4 | . | . | TRBJ1-1
TGCAGCGCTAGGACTAGCAGCAATGAGCAGTTCTTC | CSARTSSNEQFF | TRBV29-1 | . | TRBD2 | TRBJ2-1
TGTGCCAGCACCACTGGCGCTAATGAAAAACTGTTTTTT | CASTTGANEKLFF | TRBV11-2 | . | . | TRBJ1-4
TGTGCCACCAGCAGAGAATTGGGCAGGGGATATGATGGAAACACCATATATTTT | CATSRELGRGYDGNTIYF | TRBV15 | once | . | TRBJ1-3
TGTGCCAGCAGCTTAGTAGGGCGGGGGGATGAAAAACTGTTTTTT | CASSLVGRGDEKLFF | TRBV7-8 | . | . | TRBJ1-4
TGTGCCAGTAGTATAGGGAGGACAAACACTGAAGCTTTCTTT | CASSIGRTNTEAFF | TRBV19 | . | . | TRBJ1-1
TGCGCCAGCAGTCTGGGGCGGAACACTGAAGCTTTCTTT | CASSLGRNTEAFF | TRBV5-1 | . | . | TRBJ1-1
TGTGCCAGCAGTTTTGCGGGGGACAGGAAGACTGAAGCTTTCTTT | CASSFAGDRKTEAFF | TRBV28 | . | TRBD1 | TRBJ1-1
TGTGCTAGCAGCTTAGGGGGACAGGGGGCTCGGCAGTTCTTC | CASSLGGQGARQFF | TRBV7-7 | . | TRBD1 | TRBJ2-1
TGTGCCAGTAGTGGTAGCGGGAGGACGAGCGGGGAGCTGTTTTTT | CASSGSGRTSGELFF | TRBV19 | . | TRBD2 | TRBJ2-2
TGTGCCCGGGTTCGGGAGTCCCCCGATGGCTACACCTTC | CARVRESPDGYTF | TRBV6-5 | once | . | TRBJ1-2
TGTGCCAGCAGTCCGACACCGACCGGGGAGCTGTTTTTT | CASSPTPTGELFF | TRBV28 | . | . | TRBJ2-2
TGTGCCAGCTCACCTCGGACAGGACCGAACACCGGGGAGCTGTTTTTT | CASSPRTGPNTGELFF | TRBV18 | . | TRBD1 | TRBJ2-2
TGTGCCAGCACCCCTGGGAGAGGGCGTGAAAAACTGTTTTTT | CASTPGRGREKLFF | TRBV11-2 | once | . | TRBJ1-4
TGTGCCAGCAGCAAAAGGCCCCGGGACCTCTACGAGCAGTACTTC | CASSKRPRDLYEQYF | TRBV21-1 | . | . | TRBJ2-7
TGTGCCAGCAGCGTAGGACAGGGACCCTCCTACGAGCAGTACTTC | CASSVGQGPSYEQYF | TRBV9 | . | TRBD1 | TRBJ2-7
TGTGCCACCTCAGCCGGGACCCTAAACTACGAGCAGTACTTC | CATSAGTLNYEQYF | TRBV6-6 | . | . | TRBJ2-7
TGTGCCATCAAAGCCGGGACAGGGACTCTCTATGGCTACACCTTC | CAIKAGTGTLYGYTF | TRBV10-3 | . | TRBD1 | TRBJ1-2
TGTGCCGGGGGTGACAGCCCCGCGAACACCGGGGAGCTGTTTTTT | CAGGDSPANTGELFF | TRBV30 | . | . | TRBJ2-2
TGTGCCAGCAGCCCGGTGGGAGGGGGCAGGGGAGGAGGCTACACCTTC | CASSPVGGGRGGGYTF | TRBV4-2 | . | TRBD1 | TRBJ1-2
TGTGCCAGCAGCGTGGGACAGGGGGCCTACGAGCAGTACTTC | CASSVGQGAYEQYF | TRBV7-2 | . | TRBD1 | TRBJ2-7
TGTGCCAGCAGTTGGAGTTTAGGGCAGGCCTACGAGCAGTACTTC | CASSWSLGQAYEQYF | TRBV27 | . | . | TRBJ2-7
TGCAGCGTTGGTTCCCAGGCTCAGAACACTGAAGCTTTCTTT | CSVGSQAQNTEAFF | TRBV29-1 | . | . | TRBJ1-1
TGTGCCAGCAGTGGGACGGTTGCAACTAATGAAAAACTGTTTTTT | CASSGTVATNEKLFF | TRBV6-5 | few | . | TRBJ1-4
TGCGCCAGCAGTGAATCCCGGGGGCCGGGGGAGACCCAGTACTTC | CASSESRGPGETQYF | TRBV10-1 | . | . | TRBJ2-5
TGTGCCACCAGCAGGGACGTTAACTATGGCTACACCTTC | CATSRDVNYGYTF | TRBV15 | . | . | TRBJ1-2
TGTGCCAGCACCCAGGGGGCCCTTTCAATGAACACTGAAGCTTTCTTT | CASTQGALSMNTEAFF | TRBV13 | once | TRBD1 | TRBJ1-1
TGTGCCAGCAGCGTAGATGGTTCTAACTATGGCTACACCTTC | CASSVDGSNYGYTF | TRBV9 | . | . | TRBJ1-2
TGTGCCAGCAGCGTAGCTGCGACACATACCTACGAGCAGTACTTC | CASSVAATHTYEQYF | TRBV9 | . | . | TRBJ2-7
TGTGCCAGCAGTTACTCGTACCGTAGGGAAAAACTGTTTTTT | CASSYSYRREKLFF | TRBV6-5 | once | . | TRBJ1-4
TGTGCCAGCAAGCCGAGCACAGATACGCAGTATTTT | CASKPSTDTQYF | TRBV2 | . | . | TRBJ2-3
TGTGCCAGTAGTATATGGGACAGCTATGGCTACACCTTC | CASSIWDSYGYTF | TRBV19 | . | TRBD1 | TRBJ1-2
TGTGCCAGTAGTACTGTCAGCGATAGCAATCAGCCCCAGCATTTT | CASSTVSDSNQPQHF | TRBV19 | . | . | TRBJ1-5
TGTGCCAGCAGCTTAGAGGGTTTGGGCTACAATGAGCAGTTCTTC | CASSLEGLGYNEQFF | TRBV7-9 | . | . | TRBJ2-1
TGTGCCAGCAGCTTGGGACCCGGGACAGGGGGAGGTGGGACTGAAGCTTTCTTT | CASSLGPGTGGGGTEAFF | TRBV5-6 | once | TRBD1 | TRBJ1-1
TGTGCCAGCAGTTTAAGGAGACAGGGGAACACTGAAGCTTTCTTT | CASSLRRQGNTEAFF | TRBV28 | . | TRBD1 | TRBJ1-1
TGCAGCGTTAGACTAGTCAGCGATGAGCAGTTCTTC | CSVRLVSDEQFF | TRBV29-1 | . | . | TRBJ2-1
TGTGCCAGCAGTTTACGGGGGGACAGTTACTACGAGCAGTACTTC | CASSLRGDSYYEQYF | TRBV27 | . | . | TRBJ2-7
TGCGCCAGCAGCCAAGTCCTAGCGGGGACCTCCTACAATGAGCAGTTCTTC | CASSQVLAGTSYNEQFF | TRBV4-3 | . | TRBD2 | TRBJ2-1
TGTGCCAGCAGCTCCGGGACTAGCGGGGGGGCCGCAGATACGCAGTATTTT | CASSSGTSGGAADTQYF | TRBV7-3 | . | TRBD2 | TRBJ2-3
TGTGCCACCAGCAGCGTCAGGAGCTCCTACGAGCAGTACTTC | CATSSVRSSYEQYF | TRBV15 | . | . | TRBJ2-7
TGTGCCAGCAGCCCCTGGGAGAAAAACTACAATGAGCAGTTCTTC | CASSPWEKNYNEQFF | TRBV7-2 | . | . | TRBJ2-1
TGTGCCAGCAGTGATAGCAATCAGCCCCAGCATTTT | CASSDSNQPQHF | TRBV6-1 | few | . | TRBJ1-5
TGTGCCAGCAGTGTGGCGACCGGGGAGCTGTTTTTT | CASSVATGELFF | TRBV2 | . | . | TRBJ2-2
TGCAGCGTTGTAAGGTTGTCGGCCGGAGCGGACGAGCAGTTCTTC | CSVVRLSAGADEQFF | TRBV29-1 | . | . | TRBJ2-1
TGTGCCAGCAGTTATTTCAGGGGCCCTGGAAACACCATATATTTT | CASSYFRGPGNTIYF | TRBV6-5 | . | . | TRBJ1-3
TGTGCCATCAGTGAGTCGGGACAGGGAGCTTCACCCCTCCACTTT | CAISESGQGASPLHF | TRBV10-3 | few | TRBD1 | TRBJ1-6